Below, 10 T cell receptor beta chains from the same sample are listed, as sequenced in a study of control samples from healthy donors and cancer patients. Using immunoSEQ multiplex PCR, the repertoire was profiled, and TCRdb retains in-frame clones only, with some absent. The sample includes some 140,000 clones, just under 95% seen only once; the top ten take approximately 6.1%. The sample comprised blood. These receptors were obtained from a man between 40 and 49 years old in good health.

V and J are TRBV14 and TRBJ1-1, with a possible D match to TRBD1 (6 bases). V was shortened by 1 base and J by 6 bases, with 12 bases between the two germline ends. Germline values: CDR1 SGHDN, CDR2 FVKESK. CDR3 length: 14 residues. CDR3 DNA: TGTGCCAGCAGCCAAGGGGGGGCCCTCTCTGAAGCTTTCTTT. This encodes CASSQGGALSEAFF.

The gene calls are TRBV28 and TRBJ1-2; maybe TRBD1 (6 bases). CDR3 length equals 15 residues. V was shortened by 6 bases and J by 4 bases, with 18 bases between the two germline ends. Germline assignment: CDR1 MDHEN and CDR2 SYDVKM. Here the CDR3 reads CASSVPTGLSYGYTF. CDR3 DNA: TGTGCCAGCAGCGTCCCGACAGGCTTAAGCTATGGCTACACCTTC.

This rearrangement joins TRBV24-1 to TRBJ2-5; D might be TRBD1 (5 bases). V was pared by 2 bases and J by 2 bases, with 20 bases between. The length of the CDR3 is 18 residues. In germline, CDR1 is KGHDR, CDR2 SFDVKD. CDR3 sequence: CATSDWGHGRREQETQYF. The CDR3 DNA reads TGTGCCACCAGTGATTGGGGCCACGGCCGTCGAGAACAAGAGACCCAGTACTTC.

In this sample, this clone turned up once. As DNA, the CDR3 is TGTGCCAGCAGTTCAGTATTGAACACTGAAGCTTTCTTT. Amino acid sequence: CASSSVLNTEAFF. V usage is TRBV6-5 and J usage is TRBJ1-1; no firm D call. Trimming took 4 bases from V and 0 from J, leaving 6 bases between them. The CDR3 loop spans 13 amino acids. CDR1 is MNHEY, CDR2 SVGAGI, per germline.

J is TRBJ2-2 and V is TRBV19; no firm D call. V shed 8 bases and J shed 4 bases, with 11 bases lying between them. The germline gives CDR1 LNHDA, CDR2 SQIVND (reference sequence). This CDR3 region has 13 residues. CDR3 sequence: CASGPVTTGELFF. The CDR3 DNA reads TGTGCCAGTGGACCCGTTACCACCGGGGAGCTGTTTTTT.

The chain joins TRBV12-3 or TRBV12-4 to TRBJ1-1, with 7 bases lining up with TRBD1. The CDR3 loop spans 13 amino acids. Trimming removed 6 bases from V and 4 bases from J; junction bases left unmatched: 5. The CDR3 nucleotides read TGTGCCAGCAGCCGGACAGGCGGCACTGAAGCTTTCTTT. Translation gives CASSRTGGTEAFF.

This clone was recorded once. The chain carries TRBV14 and TRBJ2-1; D ambiguous. The germline gives CDR1 SGHDN, CDR2 FVKESK. The CDR3 has 13 amino acids. Trimming shortened V by 0 bases and J by 6 bases, and 6 bases separated the two germline ends. The CDR3 DNA reads as TGTGCCAGCAGCCAAGATTACCGCAATGAGCAGTTCTTC. It translates to CASSQDYRNEQFF. The whole variable domain, filled in from reference TRBV14 and TRBJ2-1, reads EAGVTQFPSHSVIEKGQTVTLRCDPISGHDNLYWYRRVMGKEIKFLLHFVKESKQDESGMPNNRFLAERTGGTYSTLKVQPAELEDSGVYFCASSQDYRNEQFFGPGTRLTVL.

This chain joins TRBV27 and TRBJ2-2, with TRBD1 identical over 8 bases. The V gene's germline CDR1 is MNHEY and CDR2 SMNVEV (reference sequence). Trimming cost V 8 bases and J 4 bases; bases outside gene matches: 9. This CDR3 has 15 residues. The CDR3 region is CASRIRGHGTGELFF. The CDR3, as DNA: TGTGCCAGCCGTATCAGGGGGCACGGCACCGGGGAGCTGTTTTTT.

The V call is TRBV27, the J call TRBJ2-1; D unclear. Germline CDR1 is MNHEY and CDR2 is SMNVEV (reference sequence). Trimming cost V 3 bases and J 10 bases, with 7 bases left between them. CDR3 length: 11 residues. DNA for the CDR3: TGTGCCAGCAGTTTTTTAATGGAGCAGTTCTTC. Residues: CASSFLMEQFF.

V usage is TRBV5-4 and J usage is TRBJ2-3, with D possibly being TRBD1 (6 bases). V was pared by 5 bases and J by 1 base, with 14 bases between. This CDR3 region has 15 residues. Germline assignment: CDR1 SGHNT and CDR2 YYREEE (reference sequence). The CDR3 here is CASSNRALGTDTQYF. The CDR3 region has the DNA TGTGCCAGCAGTAACAGGGCCTTAGGCACAGATACGCAGTATTTT.